Following are 5 T cell receptor beta chains from one sample sequenced in a study of blood T cell repertoires in COVID-19. Generated by immunoSEQ multiplex PCR, the TCRdb table keeps only in-frame clones and is missing some. The table records about 310,000 clones, 70% to 90% of them present only once. Sequencing used PBMCs or T cells enriched from blood (not recorded which). The receptors derive from a young man who had recovered from COVID-19.

The chain recombines TRBV5-1 with TRBJ2-1; TRBD1 aligns across 8 bases. V shed 4 bases, J shed 10 bases, and the junction held 10 bases outside the gene matches. CDR3 size: 14 residues. Germline V CDR1 and CDR2: SGHRS, YFSETQ. CDR3 residues: CASSRDTGGDEQFF. The CDR3 nucleotides are TGCGCCAGCAGCAGGGATACAGGGGGTGACGAGCAGTTCTTC.

The chain links TRBV21-1 to TRBJ1-1; the table's D call TRBD1 went unverified against the DNA. TRBV21-1 is noted as a pseudogene. This CDR3 region has 14 residues. The CDR3 nucleotides are TGTGCCAGCAGCGAGGGGGTATCGAACACTGAAGCTTTCTTT. As protein: CASSEGVSNTEAFF.

J is TRBJ2-3 and V is TRBV29-1, with D maybe TRBD2 (5 bases). Germline V gene lookup returns CDR1 SQVTM and CDR2 ANQGSEA. Between the trimmed V and J ends, which lost 7 bases and 2 bases, there was a span of 13 bases. CDR3 length: 13 residues. CDR3 in amino acids: CSGVTTYTDTQYF. The CDR3 DNA is TGCAGCGGGGTGACTACATACACAGATACGCAGTATTTT.

The chain has TRBV2 and TRBJ2-5; the match to TRBD2 covers 11 bases. Germline CDR1 reads SNHLY; CDR2 reads FYNNEI. V was pared by 4 bases and J by 5 bases, with 6 bases of the junction left unmatched. This CDR3 has 15 amino acids. CDR3 loop: CASSVAGGNGETQYF. CDR3 nucleotide sequence: TGTGCCAGCAGTGTAGCGGGGGGGAATGGCGAGACCCAGTACTTC.

J is TRBJ1-4 and V is TRBV5-8; D is perhaps TRBD1 (5 bases). Trimming stripped 4 bases from V and 8 bases from J, with 18 bases between. Germline CDR1 reads SGHTS; CDR2 reads YDEGEE. There are 15 residues in the CDR3. The CDR3, as DNA: TGTGCCAGCAGCCCGACTGGGGGGGGGTACGAAAAACTGTTTTTT. Translating it yields CASSPTGGGYEKLFF.